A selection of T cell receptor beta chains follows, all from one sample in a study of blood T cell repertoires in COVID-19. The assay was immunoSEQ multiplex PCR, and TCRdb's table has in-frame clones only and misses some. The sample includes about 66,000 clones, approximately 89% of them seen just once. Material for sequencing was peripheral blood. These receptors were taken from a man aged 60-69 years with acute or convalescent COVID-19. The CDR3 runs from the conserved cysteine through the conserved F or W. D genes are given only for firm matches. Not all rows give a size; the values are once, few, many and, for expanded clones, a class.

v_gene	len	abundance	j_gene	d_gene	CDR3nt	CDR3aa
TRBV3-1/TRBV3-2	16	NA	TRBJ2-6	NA	TGTGCCAGCAACAGGGTCAGTCTCTCTGGGGCCAACGTCCTGACTTTC	CASNRVSLSGANVLTF
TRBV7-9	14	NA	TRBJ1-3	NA	TGTGCCAGCAGCTCGGACAGCTCTGGAAACACCATATATTTT	CASSSDSSGNTIYF
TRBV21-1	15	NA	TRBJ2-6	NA	TGTGCCAGCAATATAGGGGGCTCCAAGGCCAACGTCCTGACTTTC	CASNIGGSKANVLTF
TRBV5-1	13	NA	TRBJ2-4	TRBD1	TGCGCCAGCAGCTGGGGACAGGGAAGCATTCAGTACTTC	CASSWGQGSIQYF
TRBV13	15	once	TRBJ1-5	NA	TGTGCCAGCAGCTTAGGCCGGCAGGGCAATCAGCCCCAGCATTTT	CASSLGRQGNQPQHF
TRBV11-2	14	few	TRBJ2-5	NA	TGTGCCAGCAGCCCCAGTGCCAGCCAAGAGACCCAGTACTTC	CASSPSASQETQYF
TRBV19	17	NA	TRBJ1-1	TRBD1	TGTGCCAGTAGTATCCTGGGGCCAGGGGGGATTTACACTGAAGCTTTCTTT	CASSILGPGGIYTEAFF
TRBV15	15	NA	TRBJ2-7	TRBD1	TGTGCCACCAGCAACGACAGGGTGAGCTCCTACGAGCAGTACTTC	CATSNDRVSSYEQYF
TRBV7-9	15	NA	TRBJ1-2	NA	TGTGCCAGCAGCGCCTTAACAGGGAATGAGGGTGGCTACACCTTC	CASSALTGNEGGYTF
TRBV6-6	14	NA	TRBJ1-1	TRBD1	TGTGCCAGCAGTTCTTCAGGGGGCCTGACTGAAGCTTTCTTT	CASSSSGGLTEAFF
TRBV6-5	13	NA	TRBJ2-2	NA	TGTGCCAGCAGCCCCAGTAACACCGGGGAGCTGTTTTTT	CASSPSNTGELFF
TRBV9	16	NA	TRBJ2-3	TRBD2	TGTGCCAGCAGCGAACTAGCGGGGGGACTCACAGATACGCAGTATTTT	CASSELAGGLTDTQYF
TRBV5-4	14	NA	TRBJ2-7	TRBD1	TGTGCCAGCAGCTCAGACAGGGTAGGCGACGAGCAGTACTTC	CASSSDRVGDEQYF
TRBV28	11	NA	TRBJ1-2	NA	TGTGCCAGCAGAAGCGTCGATGGCTACACCTTC	CASRSVDGYTF
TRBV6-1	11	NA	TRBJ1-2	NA	TGTGCCAGCAGTTTACAGGGTTACTACACCTTC	CASSLQGYYTF
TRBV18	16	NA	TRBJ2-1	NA	TGTGCCAGCTCTGACCTGGGGCAGAGCTCCTACAATGAGCAGTTCTTC	CASSDLGQSSYNEQFF
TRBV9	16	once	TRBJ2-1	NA	TGTGCCAGCAGCGTAGTGGCCAGCGGTGTCTGGGGTGAGCAGTTCTTC	CASSVVASGVWGEQFF
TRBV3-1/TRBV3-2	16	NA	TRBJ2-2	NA	TGTGCCAGCAGCCAAAGAGGACTCGGGGACACCGGGGAGCTGTTTTTT	CASSQRGLGDTGELFF
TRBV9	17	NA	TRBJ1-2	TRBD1	TGTGCCAGCAGATTCTACTCCGGGACAGGGACGGACTATGGCTACACCTTC	CASRFYSGTGTDYGYTF
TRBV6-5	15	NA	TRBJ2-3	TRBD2	TGTGCCAGCAGTACTCGGGGGGGCCGTGGAGATACGCAGTATTTT	CASSTRGGRGDTQYF
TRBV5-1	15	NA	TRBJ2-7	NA	TGCGCCAGCAGCTTGGATCCGGGTGGGTCGGCCGAGCAGTACTTC	CASSLDPGGSAEQYF
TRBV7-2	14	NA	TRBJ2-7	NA	TGTGCCAGCAGCTTAGTGAAGGGGACTGGCGAGCAGTACTTC	CASSLVKGTGEQYF
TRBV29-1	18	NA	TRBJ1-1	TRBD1	TGCAGCGTTGGGACCTTACTGGGACAGGGGGTCGGGAACACTGAAGCTTTCTTT	CSVGTLLGQGVGNTEAFF
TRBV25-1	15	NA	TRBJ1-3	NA	TGTGCCAGCAGTGAAAGAGGGCACTCTGGAAACACCATATATTTT	CASSERGHSGNTIYF
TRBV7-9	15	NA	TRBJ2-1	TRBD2	TGTGCCAGCAGCCGTCCGGGACTAGCTCCCAATGAGCAGTTCTTC	CASSRPGLAPNEQFF
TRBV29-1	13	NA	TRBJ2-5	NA	TGCAGCGTAAGGGCAGGGATCCCAGAGACCCAGTACTTC	CSVRAGIPETQYF
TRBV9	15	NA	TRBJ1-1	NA	TGTGCCAGCAGCGTAATGACAGACTTTAACACTGAAGCTTTCTTT	CASSVMTDFNTEAFF
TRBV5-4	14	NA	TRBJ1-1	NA	TGTGCCAGCAGCTTGGTGGGACAGAACACTGAAGCTTTCTTT	CASSLVGQNTEAFF
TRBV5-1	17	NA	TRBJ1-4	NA	TGCGCCAGCAGCTTGGTTGGGGGGTCCGGCCCTAATGAAAAACTGTTTTTT	CASSLVGGSGPNEKLFF
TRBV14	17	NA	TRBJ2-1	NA	TGTGCCAGCAGCCAAGGGGGCTACCGGGACACTCACAATGAGCAGTTCTTC	CASSQGGYRDTHNEQFF
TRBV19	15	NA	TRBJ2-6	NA	TGTGCCAGTAGTACCCAGGGTCCCGGGGCCAACGTCCTGACTTTC	CASSTQGPGANVLTF
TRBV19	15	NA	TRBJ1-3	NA	TGTGCCAGTAGCCTCACAGGACCCGTGGGAAACACCATATATTTT	CASSLTGPVGNTIYF
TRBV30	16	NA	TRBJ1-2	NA	TGTGCCTGGAGTGTAGCGGGGGGCGGAAACAACTATGGCTACACCTTC	CAWSVAGGGNNYGYTF
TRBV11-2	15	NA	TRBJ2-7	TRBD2	TGTGCCAGCAGCTTACGCGGGGGACCTTCCTACGAGCAGTACTTC	CASSLRGGPSYEQYF
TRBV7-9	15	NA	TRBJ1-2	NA	TGTGCCAGCAGCCCTGGGGGGGCTCCTAACTATGGCTACACCTTC	CASSPGGAPNYGYTF
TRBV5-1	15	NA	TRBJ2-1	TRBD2	TGCGCCAGCAGCTTGGTGGTAGCGGGGGGGAATGAGCAGTTCTTC	CASSLVVAGGNEQFF
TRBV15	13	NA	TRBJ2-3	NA	TGTGCCACCAGCAGAGATAGGTCAGGAACGCAGTATTTT	CATSRDRSGTQYF
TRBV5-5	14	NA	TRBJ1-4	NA	TGTGCCAGCAGCACGGACAGCGGTAATGAAAAACTGTTTTTT	CASSTDSGNEKLFF
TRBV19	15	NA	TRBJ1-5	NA	TGTGCCAGTAGTAAGCCGGGACTGATCAATCAGCCCCAGCATTTT	CASSKPGLINQPQHF
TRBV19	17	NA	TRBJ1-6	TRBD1	TGTGCCAGTAACACGGCCGCCGGGACAGGGTCTAATTCACCCCTCCACTTT	CASNTAAGTGSNSPLHF
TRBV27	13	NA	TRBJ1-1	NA	TGTGCCACTTTTGGAGGGGTGAACACTGAAGCTTTCTTT	CATFGGVNTEAFF